A single sample gave rise to the 2 T cell receptor beta chains below, sequenced in a study of glioma-infiltrating T cells. Amplification of TCR alpha and beta CDR3 regions from RNA used iRepertoire nested multiplex PCR. TCRdb recomputed calls from the multiplex PCR reads with MiXCR, one row per CDR3 protein. Found here are about 410,000 distinct CDR3 sequences, roughly two fifths of them singletons; the top ten hold about 12%. Specimen: glioma tissue, nonneoplastic brain tissue, or PBMCs (not recorded which). These receptors were taken from a human donor with low-grade glioma or glioblastoma, undergoing nonglioma brain surgery, or in good health (not recorded which).

This clonotype was detected only a few times. The V gene is TRBV20-1, the J gene TRBJ2-7, with 13 bases aligning to TRBD2. Germline V CDR1 and CDR2: DFQATT, SNEGSKA (reference sequence). This CDR3 region has 17 residues. The trim removed 0 bases at V and 6 bases at J, leaving 11 bases unmatched. CDR3 sequence (DNA): TGCAGTGCTAGAGATCGATGGGGACTAGCGGGATATGGCGAGCAGTACTTC. Translated: CSARDRWGLAGYGEQYF.

This chain links TRBV19 with TRBJ2-5; 8 nucleotides align to TRBD2. The CDR3 loop spans 16 amino acids. The V gene end was trimmed by 4 bases and the J gene end by 4 bases; junction bases not matched to a gene: 11. CDR1 is LNHDA and CDR2 is SQIVND in the germline V gene (reference sequence). The CDR3 loop is CASSTGAGALPETQYF. The CDR3 DNA reads TGTGCCAGTAGTACCGGAGCGGGAGCTTTACCAGAGACCCAGTACTTC.